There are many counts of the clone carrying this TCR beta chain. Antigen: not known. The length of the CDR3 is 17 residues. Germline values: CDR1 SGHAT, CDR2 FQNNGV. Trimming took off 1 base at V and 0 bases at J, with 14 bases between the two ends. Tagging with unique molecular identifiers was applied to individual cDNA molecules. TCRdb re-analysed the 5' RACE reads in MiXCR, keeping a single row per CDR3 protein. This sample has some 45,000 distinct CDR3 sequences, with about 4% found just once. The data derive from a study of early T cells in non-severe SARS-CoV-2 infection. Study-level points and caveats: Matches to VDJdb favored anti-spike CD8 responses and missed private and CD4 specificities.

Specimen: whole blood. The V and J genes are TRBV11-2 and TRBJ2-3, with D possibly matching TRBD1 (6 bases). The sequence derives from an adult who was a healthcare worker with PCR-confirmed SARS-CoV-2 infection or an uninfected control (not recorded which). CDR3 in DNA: TGTGCCAGCAGCTTAGGGGGGCAGCGGCTTAGCACAGATACGCAGTATTTT. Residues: CASSLGGQRLSTDTQYF.